These T cell receptor beta chains were read from a single sample in a study of molecular identifiers for immune sequencing clone quantification. Using its own MiXCR run on the PCR reads, TCRdb lists one record per CDR3 protein. Of 50,000 or so distinct CDR3 sequences in the sample, about 23% are singletons; the top ten hold around 2%. The specimen sequenced was naive CD8+ T cells from blood, with Jurkat cell RNA spiked in. These TCRs come from a human donor in good health. Some libraries in this study had Jurkat cell RNA spiked in. The CDR3 runs from the conserved cysteine through the conserved F or W. Each record gives: J gene, V gene, D gene, clone size, CDR3 protein, CDR3 DNA. D genes are given only for firm matches. Not all rows give a size; the values are once, few, many and, for expanded clones, a class.

J gene: TRBJ2-3
V gene: TRBV12-3/TRBV12-4
D gene: -
clone size: -
CDR3 protein: CARSLTLGGGPGNPQYF
CDR3 DNA: TGTGCCCGCAGTCTCACTTTGGGGGGGGGCCCGGGAAATCCGCAGTATTTT

J gene: TRBJ2-3
V gene: TRBV7-6
D gene: -
clone size: many
CDR3 protein: CASSLQVPGTDTQYF
CDR3 DNA: TGTGCCAGCAGCTTACAGGTCCCCGGCACAGATACGCAGTATTTT

J gene: TRBJ2-7
V gene: TRBV7-6
D gene: TRBD2
clone size: many
CDR3 protein: CASSQTTSGDGEQYF
CDR3 DNA: TGTGCCAGCAGCCAAACGACTAGCGGGGATGGCGAGCAGTACTTC

J gene: TRBJ1-3
V gene: TRBV12-3/TRBV12-4
D gene: -
clone size: many
CDR3 protein: CASLISGNTIYF
CDR3 DNA: TGTGCCAGCCTGATCTCTGGAAACACCATATATTTT

J gene: TRBJ1-1
V gene: TRBV7-2
D gene: -
clone size: many
CDR3 protein: CASSLGFRSPTEAFF
CDR3 DNA: TGTGCCAGCAGCTTAGGGTTTAGATCTCCTACTGAAGCTTTCTTT

J gene: TRBJ1-1
V gene: TRBV18
D gene: TRBD1
clone size: many
CDR3 protein: CASSPTGQDYTEAFF
CDR3 DNA: TGTGCCAGCTCGCCTACGGGACAGGACTACACTGAAGCTTTCTTT

J gene: TRBJ2-3
V gene: TRBV13
D gene: TRBD2
clone size: many
CDR3 protein: CASSSRGLGSDTQYF
CDR3 DNA: TGTGCCAGCAGCAGCAGGGGACTAGGTTCCGATACGCAGTATTTT

J gene: TRBJ2-3
V gene: TRBV3-1
D gene: -
clone size: many
CDR3 protein: CASSDLNRGTQYF
CDR3 DNA: TGTGCCAGCAGCGATTTAAATAGAGGTACGCAGTATTTT

J gene: TRBJ2-7
V gene: TRBV4-3
D gene: TRBD1
clone size: few
CDR3 protein: CASSQGGTGDEQYF
CDR3 DNA: TGCGCCAGCAGCCAAGGCGGGACAGGGGACGAGCAGTACTTC

J gene: TRBJ2-3
V gene: TRBV29-1
D gene: TRBD2
clone size: medium-sized
CDR3 protein: CSVELAGENTDTQYF
CDR3 DNA: TGCAGCGTTGAACTAGCGGGAGAGAACACAGATACGCAGTATTTT

J gene: TRBJ2-1
V gene: TRBV24-1
D gene: -
clone size: many
CDR3 protein: CATSDLVGIPYNEQFF
CDR3 DNA: TGTGCCACCAGTGATTTGGTGGGAATCCCCTACAATGAGCAGTTCTTC

J gene: TRBJ2-4
V gene: TRBV28
D gene: -
clone size: many
CDR3 protein: CASSQTTMSKNIQYF
CDR3 DNA: TGTGCCAGCAGTCAAACTACAATGTCCAAAAACATTCAGTACTTC

J gene: TRBJ2-7
V gene: TRBV4-3
D gene: TRBD2
clone size: many
CDR3 protein: CASSQGTSGYEQYF
CDR3 DNA: TGCGCCAGCAGCCAAGGGACTAGCGGCTACGAGCAGTACTTC

J gene: TRBJ2-1
V gene: TRBV27
D gene: -
clone size: -
CDR3 protein: CASSLITGIENEQFF
CDR3 DNA: TGTGCCAGCAGTTTAATCACTGGAATTGAGAATGAGCAGTTCTTC

J gene: TRBJ2-3
V gene: TRBV7-6
D gene: -
clone size: many
CDR3 protein: CASSLLGAKDTQYF
CDR3 DNA: TGTGCCAGCAGCTTATTGGGGGCCAAGGATACGCAGTATTTT

J gene: TRBJ2-2
V gene: TRBV19
D gene: TRBD2
clone size: many
CDR3 protein: CASSPSGIDTGELFF
CDR3 DNA: TGTGCCAGTAGCCCAAGCGGGATAGACACCGGGGAGCTGTTTTTT